This entry concerns a single T cell receptor beta chain. Its antigen is unidentified. This specimen comes from a study of CD8+ T cells in alopecia areata. Points from the study as a whole: On tofacitinib, scalp clonality and expanded CD8+ clones among top 100 fell significantly. It was less clear whether patients shared TCRs than it was in mice, possibly because of HLA.

The ends lost 0 bases at V and 8 bases at J; junction bases unmatched: 12. This CDR3 has 18 residues. CDR1 is SGHDT and CDR2 is YYEEEE in the germline V gene. The treatment here: oral pan-JAK inhibitor, 5-10 mg twice daily. Extracted RNA was reverse transcribed into cDNA, the sequencing template. Clones were sequenced by immunoSEQ multiplex PCR, and TCRdb holds only the in-frame ones, with some missing. The data show 200,000 to 250,000 clones, with more than 45% seen just once and 1.5% to 2% held by the top ten. The chain carries TRBV5-6 and TRBJ2-1, with TRBD2 identical over 12 bases. Sequencing used CD4+ T cells sorted from blood, obtained at week 4, from a patient treated with tofacitinib. The sequence derives from a human donor with alopecia areata. In DNA, the CDR3 is TGTGCCAGCAGCTTGGGGGCAATGGGGACTAGCGGGTTGGATGAGCAGTTCTTC. This codes for CASSLGAMGTSGLDEQFF.